The 11 T cell receptor beta chains listed next were all sequenced from one sample in a study of T cell repertoires in cytomegalovirus infection. These receptors' targets are unknown. TCRdb called the reads again in MiXCR, with one record for every CDR3 protein. The sample comprises roughly 990,000 distinct CDR3 sequences, around 32% of which are singletons, and around 15% rests with the top ten. The specimen comprised cultured CD8+ T cells from PBMCs, sampled from culture after CMV antigen stimulation. All receptors come from a human donor in good health (CMV status not recorded). Some clones in this sample may be carry-over from other donors' samples.

The chain links TRBV2 to TRBJ2-1; no firm D call. Germline CDR1 is SNHLY and CDR2 is FYNNEI. V was clipped by 1 base and J by 3 bases, with 10 bases between them. The CDR3 runs to 15 residues. In DNA, the CDR3 is TGTGCCAGCAGTGAAGGCAGCCAATACTACAATGAGCAGTTCTTC. Residues: CASSEGSQYYNEQFF.

This clonotype came up a few times. The chain combines TRBV10-3 with TRBJ2-1; D is ambiguous. Per germline, CDR1 ENHRY and CDR2 SYGVKD. This CDR3 has 12 amino acids. The V and J ends lost 3 bases and 9 bases respectively, with 9 bases between them. The CDR3 here is CAISDGSPEQFF. For the CDR3, the DNA is TGTGCCATCAGTGATGGATCCCCTGAGCAGTTCTTC.

The chain joins TRBV6-2 or TRBV6-3 to TRBJ2-2, with a tentative D call TRBD2 (6 bases). The ends were cut back, 6 bases at V and 1 base at J, with 15 bases in the middle. CDR1 and CDR2 (germline): MNHEY, SVGEGT. This CDR3 is 16 amino acids long. The CDR3 nucleotides read TGTGCCAGCAGCCAATCATCGGGACTGAACACCGGGGAGCTGTTTTTT. It codes for CASSQSSGLNTGELFF.

V is TRBV20-1 and J is TRBJ1-5, with 7 bases identical to TRBD1. V lost 3 bases, J lost 0 bases, and 5 bases stayed unmatched. The length of the CDR3 is 15 residues. Germline CDR1 DFQATT, CDR2 SNEGSKA (reference sequence). CDR3 amino acids: CSASGTVYSNQPQHF. CDR3 nucleotide sequence: TGCAGTGCTAGCGGGACAGTTTATAGCAATCAGCCCCAGCATTTT.

Only a few counts were recorded for this clonotype. The chain links TRBV6-2 or TRBV6-3 to TRBJ2-5; D is unresolved. The germline V gene has CDR1 MNHEY and CDR2 SVGEGT. The CDR3 extends over 13 amino acids. The V end was cut by 3 bases, the J end by 4 bases, with 9 bases between. The DNA for the CDR3 is TGTGCCAGCAGTTATCGACTCGGAGAGACCCAGTACTTC. It is translated as CASSYRLGETQYF.

This clonotype was recorded many times. The rearrangement uses TRBV11-2 and TRBJ2-1; 7 positions agree with TRBD1. The CDR3 loop spans 11 amino acids. Germline values: CDR1 SGHAT, CDR2 FQNNGV. Trimming cost V 6 bases and J 10 bases; bases outside gene matches: 3. The CDR3 DNA is TGTGCCAGCAGGACAGGGAACGAGCAGTTCTTC. This codes for CASRTGNEQFF.

V gene TRBV5-6 combines with J gene TRBJ1-2; TRBD1 aligns across 7 bases. The CDR3 totals 15 residues. Unmatched junction bases numbered 14, after V lost 2 bases and J lost 10 bases. From germline, CDR1 is SGHDT and CDR2 YYEEEE. The CDR3: CASSFPTGTAIDYTF. CDR3 bases: TGTGCCAGCAGCTTTCCGACAGGGACAGCCATCGACTACACCTTC.

The CDR3, as DNA: TGTGCCAGCAGCGCCGGACTAGCGGGGTACCCCCTCGATGAGCAGTTCTTC. Translation gives CASSAGLAGYPLDEQFF. The chain carries TRBV9 and TRBJ2-1, with 12 positions matching TRBD2. V lost 3 bases, J lost 8 bases, and 12 bases stayed unmatched. The length of the CDR3 is 17 residues. CDR1 and CDR2 from the germline V gene are SGDLS and YYNGEE.

The CDR3 sequence is CASSGNAGELFF. DNA for the CDR3: TGTGCCAGCAGCGGAAACGCCGGGGAGCTGTTTTTT. The rearrangement joins TRBV6-2 or TRBV6-3 to TRBJ2-2; D is unclear. Trimming took 6 bases from V and 6 from J, leaving 8 bases between them. The germline CDR1 and CDR2 sequences are MNHEY and SVGEGT. The CDR3 length is 12 residues.

This CDR3 reads CSARDQQTGPANYGYTF. The CDR3 coding sequence is TGCAGTGCTAGAGATCAACAGACAGGCCCAGCTAACTATGGCTACACCTTC. The gene calls are TRBV20-1 and TRBJ1-2, with TRBD1 as a possible D gene (6 bases). Between the trimmed V and J ends, which lost 0 bases and 0 bases, there was a span of 17 bases. This CDR3 region has 17 residues. The germline V gene encodes CDR1 DFQATT and CDR2 SNEGSKA (reference sequence).

In this sample, this clonotype turned up once. The junction departs from the called germline gene at one end, perhaps through a read error. The chain joins TRBV27 to TRBJ1-1; 9 bases agree with TRBD1. This CDR3 contains 14 residues. The V gene's germline CDR1 is MNHEY and CDR2 SMNVEV (reference sequence). The CDR3 loop is CTSSLRQGGTEAFF. The CDR3 nucleotides read TGTACCAGCAGTTTAAGACAGGGGGGCACTGAAGCTTTCTTT.